The 5 T cell receptor beta chains below were found in one sample sequenced in a study of blood T cell repertoires in COVID-19. The assay was immunoSEQ multiplex PCR, and TCRdb's table has in-frame clones only and misses some. The table lists some 250,000 clones, about 86% of them singletons. Sequenced input: peripheral blood. The receptors were gathered from a man at least 80 years old with acute or convalescent COVID-19.

This clone was detected only a few times. The chain has TRBV28 and TRBJ1-2; D is unresolved. V dropped 7 bases and J dropped 1 base, with 13 bases sitting between them. Per the germline V gene, CDR1 is MDHEN and CDR2 is SYDVKM. This CDR3 region has 14 residues. The CDR3 sequence: CASTLGSLNYGYTF. In DNA, the CDR3 is TGTGCCAGCACCCTGGGCAGCCTTAACTATGGCTACACCTTC.

J is TRBJ2-2 and V is TRBV7-8; 7 bases agree with TRBD1. J was trimmed by 0 bases and V by 5 bases; bases with no gene match: 6. The CDR3 is 16 residues long. The germline V gene encodes CDR1 SGHVS and CDR2 FQNEAQ. The CDR3 here is CASSRTGESNTGELFF. CDR3 nucleotides: TGTGCCAGCAGCAGAACAGGGGAATCGAACACCGGGGAGCTGTTTTTT.

This rearrangement joins TRBV3-1 (or the pseudogene TRBV3-2) to TRBJ1-5; 7 bases line up with TRBD1. Per the germline V gene, CDR1 is LGHDT and CDR2 is YNNKEL (reference sequence). The length of the CDR3 is 17 residues. V gave up 0 bases and J gave up 4 bases; unmatched junction bases: 9. The CDR3 loop reads CASSQEAGTAANQPQHF. DNA for the CDR3: TGTGCCAGCAGCCAAGAAGCCGGGACAGCTGCTAATCAGCCCCAGCATTTT.

The chain carries TRBV6-5 and TRBJ2-1; D might be TRBD2 (5 bases). Germline CDR1 and CDR2: MNHEY and SVGAGI. V was clipped by 8 bases and J by 5 bases, with 16 bases between them. The CDR3 covers 14 residues. The CDR3 here is CASGGGAVNNEQFF. DNA for the CDR3: TGTGCCAGCGGAGGTGGAGCGGTGAACAATGAGCAGTTCTTC.

The chain recombines TRBV19 with TRBJ1-4, with 7 bases fitting TRBD1. Looked up from germline, CDR1 is LNHDA and CDR2 is SQIVND (reference sequence). After removal of 8 bases from V and 7 bases from J, the junction contained 16 bases not matched to a gene. The length of the CDR3 is 16 residues. The CDR3 reads CASPTWVTGLGEKLFF. Written as DNA, the CDR3 is TGTGCCAGTCCCACTTGGGTGACAGGGTTGGGTGAAAAACTGTTTTTT. Using reference TRBV19 and TRBJ1-4 for the parts outside the CDR3, the full variable domain is DGGITQSPKYLFRKEGQNVTLSCEQNLNHDAMYWYRQDPGQGLRLIYYSQIVNDFQKGDIAEGYSVSREKKESFPLTVTSAQKNPTAFYLCASPTWVTGLGEKLFFGSGTQLSVL.